This T cell receptor beta chain stems from a study of T cell clones after liver transplantation. Study-wide background: Three of the eight recipients were HCV-positive; the rest had non-autoimmune, non-viral transplant indications. Points from the study as a whole: Low donor cell numbers restricted donor-reactive repertoire measurement in a couple of subjects.

Alloreactive TCRbeta sequences came from sequencing proliferating CFSE-low cells in the MLR. Pre-transplant recipient cells met graft donor PBMCs, splenocytes, lymph-node cells, or third-party PBMCs. This clone has a handful of counts. Its antigen is unknown. Some clones are missing from TCRdb's copy, which holds only in-frame ones; the method was immunoSEQ multiplex PCR. The table records a few thousand clones, 20% to 25% of them present only once. V lost 4 bases and J 3 bases, leaving 13 bases between the germline ends. The germline gives CDR1 MNHNY, CDR2 SVGAGI (reference sequence). CDR3 length equals 14 residues.

This TCR derives from a human patient who received a liver transplant. Some T cells may possibly be graft donor cells. The material sequenced was CD8+ T cells from cultured PBMCs. The rearrangement uses TRBV6-6 and TRBJ2-7; maybe TRBD1 (5 bases). The CDR3: CASSLGANNYEQYF. As DNA, the CDR3 is TGTGCCAGCAGTTTAGGGGCCAATAACTACGAGCAGTACTTC.